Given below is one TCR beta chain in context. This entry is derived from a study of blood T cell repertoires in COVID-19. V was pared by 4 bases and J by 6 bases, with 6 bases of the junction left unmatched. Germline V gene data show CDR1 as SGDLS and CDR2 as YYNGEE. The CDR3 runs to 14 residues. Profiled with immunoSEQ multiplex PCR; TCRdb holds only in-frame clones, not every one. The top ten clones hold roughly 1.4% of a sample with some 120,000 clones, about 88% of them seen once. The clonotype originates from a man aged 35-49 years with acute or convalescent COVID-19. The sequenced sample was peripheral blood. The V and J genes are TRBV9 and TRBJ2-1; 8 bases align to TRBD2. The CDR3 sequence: CASSILSGANEQFF. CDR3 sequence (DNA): TGTGCCAGCAGCATCCTTAGCGGGGCCAATGAGCAGTTCTTC.